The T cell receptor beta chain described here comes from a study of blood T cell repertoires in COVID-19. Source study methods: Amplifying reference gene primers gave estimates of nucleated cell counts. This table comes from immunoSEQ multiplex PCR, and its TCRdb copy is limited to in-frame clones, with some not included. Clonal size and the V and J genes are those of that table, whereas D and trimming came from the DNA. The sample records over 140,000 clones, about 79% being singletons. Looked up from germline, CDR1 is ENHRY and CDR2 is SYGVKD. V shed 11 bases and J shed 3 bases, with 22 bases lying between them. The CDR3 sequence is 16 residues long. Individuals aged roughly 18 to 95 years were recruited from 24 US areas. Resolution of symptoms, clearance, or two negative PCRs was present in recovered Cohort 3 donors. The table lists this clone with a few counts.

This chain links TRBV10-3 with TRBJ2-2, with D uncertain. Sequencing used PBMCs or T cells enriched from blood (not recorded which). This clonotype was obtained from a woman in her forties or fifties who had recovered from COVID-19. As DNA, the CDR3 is TGTGCCGTAACCATGACGCCCCTCGAGGACACCGGGGAGCTGTTTTTT. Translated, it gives CAVTMTPLEDTGELFF.